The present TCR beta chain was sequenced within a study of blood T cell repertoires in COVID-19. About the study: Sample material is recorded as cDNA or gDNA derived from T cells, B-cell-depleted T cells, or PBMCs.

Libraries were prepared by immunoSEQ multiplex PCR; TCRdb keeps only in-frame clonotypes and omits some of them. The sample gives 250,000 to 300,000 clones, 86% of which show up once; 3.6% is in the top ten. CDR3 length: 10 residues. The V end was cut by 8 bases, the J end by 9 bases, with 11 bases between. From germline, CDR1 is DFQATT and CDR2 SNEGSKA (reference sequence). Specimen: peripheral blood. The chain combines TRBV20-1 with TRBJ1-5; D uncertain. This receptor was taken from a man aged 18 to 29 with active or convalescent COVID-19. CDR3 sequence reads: CSPEGWPQHF. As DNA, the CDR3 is TGCAGTCCGGAGGGTTGGCCCCAGCATTTT.